This T cell receptor beta chain was obtained from a study of T cell repertoires in cytomegalovirus infection. Findings and limits, study-wide: The response measured ex vivo was dominated by TCR beta clonotypes (HLA-C-restricted and CMV-specific). The cumulative frequency of public TCR beta families distinguished individuals who carried CMV together with the relevant HLA.

This CDR3 has 13 residues. From germline, CDR1 is SGHAT and CDR2 FQNNGV. Trimming stripped 0 bases from V and 3 bases from J, with 6 bases between. TCRdb re-derived calls from the reads in MiXCR, one entry per CDR3 protein. The sample holds 350,000 to 500,000 distinct CDR3 sequences, roughly 31% seen once. With regard to this clonotype: The antigen is not known. Without the conserved terminal phenylalanine or tryptophan, this CDR3 likely stems from a read error.

The chain employs TRBV11-2 and TRBJ2-7; tentative D call: TRBD2 (5 bases). Sequenced input: PBMCs. The source of this sequence is a human donor in good health (CMV status not recorded). Some clones in this sample may be carry-over from other donors' samples. The CDR3 loop reads CASSLEGSYEQYL. Written as DNA, the CDR3 is TGTGCCAGCAGCTTAGAGGGGAGCTACGAGCAGTACTTA.